This section outlines one TCR beta chain sequence together with its context. Its antigen is still unknown. The data belong to a study of shared clonotypes between healthy human individuals. Study-level information: Sampling drew on donors who were a couple of women and three men aged 18 to 49.

This table comes from immunoSEQ multiplex PCR, and its TCRdb copy is limited to in-frame clones, with some not included. In the table there are about a million clones, 77% of which are singletons. The V end was cut by 1 base, the J end by 2 bases, with 10 bases between. The CDR3 is 14 residues long. Germline V gives CDR1 SGHRS, CDR2 YFSETQ. The study's findings and limits: Generally, estimated richness proved larger in naive subsets than it did in memory subsets.

The sequenced sample was memory CD4+ T cells from PBMCs. Documented subset: CD45RA-negative fraction. This chain links TRBV5-1 with TRBJ2-7; D possibly corresponds to TRBD1 (5 bases). The receptor comes from a man in his late teens or twenties in good health. Some clones in this sample may be carry-over from other donors' samples. The CDR3, as DNA: TGCGCCAGCAGCTTGAGTGGACACACCTACGAGCAGTACTTC. Amino acids: CASSLSGHTYEQYF.